A selection of T cell receptor beta chains follows, all from one sample in a study of beta chain features in type 1 diabetes. The table came from immunoSEQ multiplex PCR; TCRdb's copy has only in-frame clones and leaves some out. The sample includes some 280,000 clones, around 15% of them seen just once. The specimen was naive CD4+ T cells from blood. Receptors originate from a man aged 25-45 years with type 1 diabetes. Each CDR3 is given with its conserved first and last residue. The D gene is left open where the match is weak. Clone size is shown for a subset of rows, as once, few, many or a class of expanded clone.

size	D	V	length	J	DNA	CDR3
.	.	TRBV5-6	14	TRBJ1-2	TGTGCCAGCAGCCTTTACTCACCCAACTATGGCTACACCTTC	CASSLYSPNYGYTF
few	TRBD1	TRBV27	14	TRBJ2-7	TGTGCCAGCAGAGGGGACAGGGGGCCGTACGAGCAGTACTTC	CASRGDRGPYEQYF
few	TRBD2	TRBV19	16	TRBJ2-3	TGTGCCAGTAGTACTAACAAGCGGGAGGTAACAGATACGCAGTATTTT	CASSTNKREVTDTQYF
.	TRBD1	TRBV28	15	TRBJ2-7	TGTGCCAGCAGCCTTGCTTGGGACAGCAGCTACGAGCAGTACTTC	CASSLAWDSSYEQYF
few	TRBD1	TRBV7-9	13	TRBJ1-1	TGTGCCAGCAGCTTAGGACCGGGACAGGAAGCTTTCTTT	CASSLGPGQEAFF
few	.	TRBV9	14	TRBJ2-7	TGTGCCAGCAGCGTCAGAGACAGAGCCTACGAGCAGTACTTC	CASSVRDRAYEQYF
.	TRBD2	TRBV28	17	TRBJ2-1	TGTGCCAGCCGGACTAGCGGGAGGCTCCTCGGATCTAATGAGCAGTTCTTC	CASRTSGRLLGSNEQFF
.	TRBD1	TRBV28	15	TRBJ2-7	TGTGCCAGCAGACTGACGGGACAGACTTACTACGAGCAGTACTTC	CASRLTGQTYYEQYF
few	.	TRBV28	15	TRBJ1-1	TGTGCCAGCAGTTTACACGGGAGTGGGGACACTGAAGCTTTCTTT	CASSLHGSGDTEAFF
few	TRBD2	TRBV7-8	16	TRBJ2-7	TGTGCCAGCAGCTCCCTGAGACTAGCGGGTAACTACGAGCAGTACTTC	CASSSLRLAGNYEQYF
.	TRBD1	TRBV7-3	12	TRBJ2-5	TGTGCCAGTAAACAGGGGCGGGAGACCCAGTACTTC	CASKQGRETQYF
.	.	TRBV5-4	16	TRBJ2-7	TGTGCCAGCAGCCCTGGAGGGCTAGCGACATCCTACGAGCAGTACTTC	CASSPGGLATSYEQYF
.	.	TRBV9	15	TRBJ1-2	TGTGCCAGCAGCGTAGAACCAGACCCTTACAGTGGCTACACCTTC	CASSVEPDPYSGYTF
few	.	TRBV18	14	TRBJ1-4	TGTGCCAGCTCTCACGGGGGTTCGTCTGAAAAACTGTTTTTT	CASSHGGSSEKLFF
.	.	TRBV9	14	TRBJ2-1	TGTGCCAGCAGCGTAGCTCCTACAGGGTATGAGCAGTTCTTC	CASSVAPTGYEQFF
.	TRBD1	TRBV7-2	16	TRBJ2-1	TGTGCCAGCAGCGGAGAGGCCGGGACAGGGGGCAATGAGCAGTTCTTC	CASSGEAGTGGNEQFF
few	.	TRBV28	14	TRBJ1-2	TGTGCCAGCAGCCTATTGCCGGGGGGCGGGAAGTACACCTTC	CASSLLPGGGKYTF
.	TRBD2	TRBV28	16	TRBJ2-3	TGTGCCAGCAGAACGTGGAAAGCGGGGAGCACAGATACGCAGTATTTT	CASRTWKAGSTDTQYF
.	TRBD1	TRBV2	15	TRBJ1-1	TGTGCCAGCAACAGACAGGGGTGGGTTGGGACTGAAGCTTTCTTT	CASNRQGWVGTEAFF
.	TRBD2	TRBV7-6	16	TRBJ2-3	TGTGCCAGCAGCGCGGGGACTAGCGGGCGAACAGATACGCAGTATTTT	CASSAGTSGRTDTQYF
few	.	TRBV15	13	TRBJ1-1	TGTGCCACCAGCAGAGATTATCACGAGGTAGCTTTCTTT	CATSRDYHEVAFF
few	.	TRBV15	13	TRBJ2-7	TGTGCCACCAGCAGAGATCCAACCTACGAGCAGTACTTC	CATSRDPTYEQYF
.	.	TRBV13	15	TRBJ1-3	TGTGCCAGCAGCCAACAGGGTCCTCGATTACCCACCATATATTTT	CASSQQGPRLPTIYF
.	TRBD2	TRBV27	16	TRBJ2-1	TGTGCCAGCAGTTTACCCGGTAGCGGGAGGCACAATGAGCAGTTCTTC	CASSLPGSGRHNEQFF
.	.	TRBV4-3	14	TRBJ1-4	TGCGCCAGCAGCCAATCCGGGGTTAATGAAAAACTGTTTTTT	CASSQSGVNEKLFF
.	.	TRBV7-2	13	TRBJ1-5	TGTGCCAGCAGCTCGGGGATCAATCAGCCCCAGCATTTT	CASSSGINQPQHF
.	.	TRBV18	11	TRBJ2-1	TGTGCCAGCTCATCAGCGAATGAGCAGTTCTTC	CASSSANEQFF
.	.	TRBV2	13	TRBJ2-4	TGTGCCAGCAGTGAACAGGTTTATCCCATTCAGTACTTC	CASSEQVYPIQYF
.	TRBD1	TRBV4-3	15	TRBJ2-5	TGCGCCAGCAGCCCCGGACAGGGCGGAGGCCTGACCCAGTACTTC	CASSPGQGGGLTQYF
few	TRBD2	TRBV5-1	18	TRBJ2-1	TGCGCCAGCAGCACGGAACTAGCGGGAGGGAGGACCTACAATGAGCAGTTCTTC	CASSTELAGGRTYNEQFF
few	TRBD2	TRBV5-1	17	TRBJ2-1	TGCGCCAGCAGCTTGGGGCTAGCGGGCAGCTCCTACAATGAGCAGTTCTTC	CASSLGLAGSSYNEQFF
.	.	TRBV16	13	TRBJ1-2	TGTGCCAGCAGCCAATCTTTGGGGCTCGGCTACACCTTC	CASSQSLGLGYTF
.	TRBD1	TRBV2	14	TRBJ2-7	TGTGCCAGCAGTAGGGACAGGGGGGCCTACGAGCAGTACTTC	CASSRDRGAYEQYF
few	TRBD2	TRBV10-3	14	TRBJ2-3	TGTGCCATCACGGAGCAAGCGGGGAGGGATACGCAGTATTTT	CAITEQAGRDTQYF
few	.	TRBV20-1	11	TRBJ2-3	TGCAGTGCTAGAGCCGGAGATACGCAGTATTTT	CSARAGDTQYF
few	TRBD2	TRBV7-2	18	TRBJ2-3	TGTGCCAGCAGCTTAGAAGAGGGGACTAGCAAATACACAGATACGCAGTATTTT	CASSLEEGTSKYTDTQYF
few	TRBD2	TRBV9	21	TRBJ2-2	TGTGCCAGCAGCGTAAGCCTGCTAGCCAGCGGGAGTTACGCGAACACCGGGGAGCTGTTTTTT	CASSVSLLASGSYANTGELFF
.	TRBD1	TRBV5-1	15	TRBJ1-2	TGCGCCAGCAGCATAACCCGGGACAGGGTATTGGGCTACACCTTC	CASSITRDRVLGYTF
.	.	TRBV6-1	13	TRBJ2-7	TGTGCCAGCAGCCCGACAGAGGCCTACGAGCAGTACTTC	CASSPTEAYEQYF
few	TRBD1	TRBV5-4	16	TRBJ2-1	TGTGCCAGCAGCTACAAAGTGGGACAGGGGCGCGATGAGCAGTTCTTC	CASSYKVGQGRDEQFF
few	TRBD2	TRBV7-9	15	TRBJ2-1	TGTGCCAGCAGCTTTCCTGCTAGCGGGAGGGATGAGCAGTTCTTC	CASSFPASGRDEQFF
few	.	TRBV7-3	16	TRBJ2-3	TGTGCCAGCAGCTTAATGTTGGCGAGGAACACAGATACGCAGTATTTT	CASSLMLARNTDTQYF
.	.	TRBV6-1	15	TRBJ2-2	TGTGCCAGTAACCAGGGTTACCTGAACACCGGGGAGCTGTTTTTT	CASNQGYLNTGELFF
few	.	TRBV5-1	14	TRBJ2-1	TGCGCCAGCAGCTTGGCTGGGAGTGGGAATGAGCAGTTCTTC	CASSLAGSGNEQFF
.	TRBD2	TRBV5-1	16	TRBJ2-1	TGCGCCAGCAGCCCCAGACTAGCGGGAGGCTACAATGAGCAGTTCTTC	CASSPRLAGGYNEQFF
.	TRBD2	TRBV28	14	TRBJ2-5	TGTGCCAGCCAGACTAGCGGGAGAAGGGAGACCCAGTACTTC	CASQTSGRRETQYF
.	.	TRBV6-5	12	TRBJ1-2	TGTGCCAGCAGTTACGGGGCCGGGGGCTACACCTTC	CASSYGAGGYTF
.	TRBD2	TRBV7-2	13	TRBJ2-1	TGTGCCAGCAGCGGACTAGGCCCTGGCGAGCAGTTCTTC	CASSGLGPGEQFF